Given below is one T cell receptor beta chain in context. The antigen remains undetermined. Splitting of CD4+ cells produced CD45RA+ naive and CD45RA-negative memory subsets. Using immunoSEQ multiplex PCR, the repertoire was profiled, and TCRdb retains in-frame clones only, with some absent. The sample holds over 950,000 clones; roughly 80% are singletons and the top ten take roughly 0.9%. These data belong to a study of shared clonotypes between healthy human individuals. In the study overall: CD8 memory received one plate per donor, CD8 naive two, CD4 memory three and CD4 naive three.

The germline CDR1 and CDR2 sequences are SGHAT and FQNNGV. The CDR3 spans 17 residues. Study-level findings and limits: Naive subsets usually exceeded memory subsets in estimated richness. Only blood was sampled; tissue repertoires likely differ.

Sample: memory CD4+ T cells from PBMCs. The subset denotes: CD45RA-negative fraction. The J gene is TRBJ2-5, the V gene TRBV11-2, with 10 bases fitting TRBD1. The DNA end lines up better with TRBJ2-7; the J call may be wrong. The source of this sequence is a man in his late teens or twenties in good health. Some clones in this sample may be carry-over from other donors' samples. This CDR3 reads CASSLSGGTGDLYEQYF. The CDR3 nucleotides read TGTGCCAGCAGCCTGTCGGGCGGGACAGGGGACCTCTACGAGCAGTACTTC.